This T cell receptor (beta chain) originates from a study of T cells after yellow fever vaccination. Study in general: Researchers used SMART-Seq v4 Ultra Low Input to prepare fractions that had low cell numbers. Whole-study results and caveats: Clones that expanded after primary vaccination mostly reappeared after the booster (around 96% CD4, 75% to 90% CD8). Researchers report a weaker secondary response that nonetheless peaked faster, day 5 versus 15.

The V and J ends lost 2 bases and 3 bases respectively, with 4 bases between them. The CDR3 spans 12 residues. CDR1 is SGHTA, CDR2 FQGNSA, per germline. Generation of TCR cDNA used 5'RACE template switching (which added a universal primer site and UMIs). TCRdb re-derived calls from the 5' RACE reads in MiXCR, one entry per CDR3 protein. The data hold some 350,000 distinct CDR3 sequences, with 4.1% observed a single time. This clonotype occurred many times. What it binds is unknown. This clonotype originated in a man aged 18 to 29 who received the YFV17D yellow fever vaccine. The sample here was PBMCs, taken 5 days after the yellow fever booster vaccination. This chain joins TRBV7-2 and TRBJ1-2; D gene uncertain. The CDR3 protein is CASSLRHYGYTF. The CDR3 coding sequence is TGTGCCAGCAGCTTAAGGCACTATGGCTACACCTTC.